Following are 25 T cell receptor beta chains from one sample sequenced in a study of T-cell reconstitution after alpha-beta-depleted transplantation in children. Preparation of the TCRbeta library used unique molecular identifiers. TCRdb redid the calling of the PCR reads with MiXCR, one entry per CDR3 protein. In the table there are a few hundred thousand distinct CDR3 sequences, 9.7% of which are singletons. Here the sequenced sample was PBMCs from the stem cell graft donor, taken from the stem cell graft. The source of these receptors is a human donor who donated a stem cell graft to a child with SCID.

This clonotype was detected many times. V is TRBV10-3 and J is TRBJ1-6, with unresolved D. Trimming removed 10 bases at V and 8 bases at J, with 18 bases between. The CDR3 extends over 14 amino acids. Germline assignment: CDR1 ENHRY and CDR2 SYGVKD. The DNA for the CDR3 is TGTGCCACCGGACCGGGCTTAAGGGATTCACCCCTCCACTTT. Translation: CATGPGLRDSPLHF.

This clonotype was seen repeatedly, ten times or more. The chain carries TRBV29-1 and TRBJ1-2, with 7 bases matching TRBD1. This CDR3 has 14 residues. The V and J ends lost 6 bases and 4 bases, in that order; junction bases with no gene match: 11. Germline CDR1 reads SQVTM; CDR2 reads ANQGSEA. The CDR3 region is CSVGSTGPSYGYTF. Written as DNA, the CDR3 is TGCAGCGTCGGATCGACAGGGCCTAGCTATGGCTACACCTTC.

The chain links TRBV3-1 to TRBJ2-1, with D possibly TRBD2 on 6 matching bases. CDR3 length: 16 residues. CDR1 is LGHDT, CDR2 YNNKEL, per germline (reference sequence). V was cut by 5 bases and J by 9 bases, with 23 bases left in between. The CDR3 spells CASSKEVAGLLSEQFF. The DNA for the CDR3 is TGTGCCAGCAGCAAGGAAGTGGCGGGGCTCCTAAGTGAGCAGTTCTTC.

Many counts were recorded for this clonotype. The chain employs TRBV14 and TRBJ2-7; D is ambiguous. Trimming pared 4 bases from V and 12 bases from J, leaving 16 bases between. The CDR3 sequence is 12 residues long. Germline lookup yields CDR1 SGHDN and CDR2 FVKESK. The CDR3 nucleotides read TGTGCCAGCAGCCCCCTCGGTTCTATTCGGTACTTC. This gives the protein CASSPLGSIRYF. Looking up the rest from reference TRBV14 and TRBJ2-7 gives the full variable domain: EAGVTQFPSHSVIEKGQTVTLRCDPISGHDNLYWYRRVMGKEIKFLLHFVKESKQDESGMPNNRFLAERTGGTYSTLKVQPAELEDSGVYFCASSPLGSIRYFGPGTRLTVT.

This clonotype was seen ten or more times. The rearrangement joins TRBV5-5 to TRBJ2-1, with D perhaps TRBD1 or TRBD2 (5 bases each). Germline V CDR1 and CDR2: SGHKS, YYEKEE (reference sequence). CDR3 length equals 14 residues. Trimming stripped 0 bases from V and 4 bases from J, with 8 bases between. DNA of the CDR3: TGTGCCAGCAGCTTGGTGGGGGAGTACAATGAGCAGTTCTTC. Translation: CASSLVGEYNEQFF.

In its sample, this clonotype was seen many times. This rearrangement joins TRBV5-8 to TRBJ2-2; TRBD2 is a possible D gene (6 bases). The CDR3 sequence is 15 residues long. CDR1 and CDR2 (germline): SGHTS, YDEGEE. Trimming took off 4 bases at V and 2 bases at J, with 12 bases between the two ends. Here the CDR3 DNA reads TGTGCCAGCAGCCCCGGGGGACTCAACACCGGGGAGCTGTTTTTT. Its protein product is CASSPGGLNTGELFF.

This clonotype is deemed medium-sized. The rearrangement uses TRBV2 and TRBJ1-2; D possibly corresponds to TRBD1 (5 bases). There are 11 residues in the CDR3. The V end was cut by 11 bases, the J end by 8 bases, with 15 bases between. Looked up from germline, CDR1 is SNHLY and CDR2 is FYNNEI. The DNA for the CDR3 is TGTGCCGTATGGGGACCAGGGGGCTACACCTTC. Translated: CAVWGPGGYTF.

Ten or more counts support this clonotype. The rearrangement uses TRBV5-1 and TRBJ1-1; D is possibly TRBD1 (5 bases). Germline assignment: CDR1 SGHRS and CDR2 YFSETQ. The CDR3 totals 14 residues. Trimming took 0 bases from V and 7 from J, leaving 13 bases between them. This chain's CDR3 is CASSLVGMTVEAFF. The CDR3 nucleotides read TGCGCCAGCAGCTTGGTGGGGATGACAGTTGAAGCTTTCTTT.

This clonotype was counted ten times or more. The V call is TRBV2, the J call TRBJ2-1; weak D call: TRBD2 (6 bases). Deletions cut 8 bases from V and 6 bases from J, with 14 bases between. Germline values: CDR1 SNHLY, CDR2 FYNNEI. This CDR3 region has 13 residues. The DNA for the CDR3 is TGTGCCAGCTGGAGGGAAAGCGGCAATGAGCAGTTCTTC. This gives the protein CASWRESGNEQFF. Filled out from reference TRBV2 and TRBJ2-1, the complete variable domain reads EPEVTQTPSHQVTQMGQEVILRCVPISNHLYFYWYRQILGQKVEFLVSFYNNEISEKSEIFDDQFSVERPDGSNFTLKIRSTKLEDSAMYFCASWRESGNEQFFGPGTRLTVL.

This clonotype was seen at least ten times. The CDR3 DNA sequence: TGCAGTGCTAGAGTCCCAAGGGGCAATGAGCAGTTCTTC. It yields the protein CSARVPRGNEQFF. V gene TRBV20-1 combines with J gene TRBJ2-1; D possibly corresponds to TRBD1 (5 bases). The germline V gene encodes CDR1 DFQATT and CDR2 SNEGSKA (reference sequence). The V and J ends lost 1 base and 6 bases respectively, with 10 bases between them. The CDR3 covers 13 residues.

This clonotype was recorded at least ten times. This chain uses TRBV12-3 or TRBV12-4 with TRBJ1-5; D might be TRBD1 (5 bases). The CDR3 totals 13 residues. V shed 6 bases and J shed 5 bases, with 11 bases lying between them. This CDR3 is CASSSRGDQPQHF. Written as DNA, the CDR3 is TGTGCCAGCAGCTCCCGGGGCGATCAGCCCCAGCATTTT.

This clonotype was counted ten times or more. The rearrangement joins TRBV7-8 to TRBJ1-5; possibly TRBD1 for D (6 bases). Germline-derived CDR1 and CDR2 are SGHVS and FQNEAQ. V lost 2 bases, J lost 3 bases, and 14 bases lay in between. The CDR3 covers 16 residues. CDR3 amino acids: CASSLFGTLDNQPQHF. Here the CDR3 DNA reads TGTGCCAGCAGCTTATTCGGGACACTAGACAATCAGCCCCAGCATTTT.

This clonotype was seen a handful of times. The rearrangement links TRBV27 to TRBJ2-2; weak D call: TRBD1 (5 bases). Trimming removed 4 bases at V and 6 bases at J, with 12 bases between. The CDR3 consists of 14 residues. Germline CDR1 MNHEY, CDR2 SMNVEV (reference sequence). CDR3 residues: CASSSSTAPGELFF. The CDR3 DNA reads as TGTGCCAGCAGTTCCTCGACAGCTCCCGGGGAGCTGTTTTTT.

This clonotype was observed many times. This chain's CDR3 is CASIRGASSSTDTQYF. The CDR3 DNA reads TGCGCCAGCATCAGGGGGGCTTCCTCTAGCACAGATACGCAGTATTTT. V is TRBV5-1 and J is TRBJ2-3; D is possibly TRBD1 (7 bases). In germline, CDR1 is SGHRS, CDR2 YFSETQ. Trimming cost V 6 bases and J 0 bases, with 17 bases left between them. The CDR3 covers 16 residues. The whole variable domain, filled in from reference TRBV5-1 and TRBJ2-3, reads KAGVTQTPRYLIKTRGQQVTLSCSPISGHRSVSWYQQTPGQGLQFLFEYFSETQRNKGNFPGRFSGRQFSNSRSEMNVSTLELGDSALYLCASIRGASSSTDTQYFGPGTRLTVL.

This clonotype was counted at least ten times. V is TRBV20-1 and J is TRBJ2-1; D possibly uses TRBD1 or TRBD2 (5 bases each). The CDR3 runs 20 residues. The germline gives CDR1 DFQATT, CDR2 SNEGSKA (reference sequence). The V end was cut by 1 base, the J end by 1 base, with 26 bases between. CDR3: CSARVDLEGIFASSYNEQFF. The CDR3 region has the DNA TGCAGTGCTAGAGTGGATCTTGAGGGGATATTTGCATCGTCCTACAATGAGCAGTTCTTC.

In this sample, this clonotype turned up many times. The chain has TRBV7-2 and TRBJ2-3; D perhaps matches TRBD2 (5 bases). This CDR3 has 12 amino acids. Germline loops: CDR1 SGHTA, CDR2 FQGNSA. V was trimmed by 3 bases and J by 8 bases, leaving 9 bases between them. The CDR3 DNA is TGTGCCAGCAGCTTTGGCGCGGGTACGCAGTATTTT. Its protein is CASSFGAGTQYF.

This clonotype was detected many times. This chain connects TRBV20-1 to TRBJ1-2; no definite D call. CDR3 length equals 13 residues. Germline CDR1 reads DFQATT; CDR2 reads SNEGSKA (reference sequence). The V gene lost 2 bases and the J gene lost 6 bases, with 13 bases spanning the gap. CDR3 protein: CSARWPNGDGYTF. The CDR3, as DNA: TGCAGTGCTAGATGGCCAAATGGGGATGGCTACACCTTC.

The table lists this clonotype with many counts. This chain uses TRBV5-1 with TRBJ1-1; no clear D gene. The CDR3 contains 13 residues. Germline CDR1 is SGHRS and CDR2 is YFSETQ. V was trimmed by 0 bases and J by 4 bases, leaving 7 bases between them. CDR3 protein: CASSLDSITEAFF. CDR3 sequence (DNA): TGCGCCAGCAGCTTGGACAGCATCACTGAAGCTTTCTTT.

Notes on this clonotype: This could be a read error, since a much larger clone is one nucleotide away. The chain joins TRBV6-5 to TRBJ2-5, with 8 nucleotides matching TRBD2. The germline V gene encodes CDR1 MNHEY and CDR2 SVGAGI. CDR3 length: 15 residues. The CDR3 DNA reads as TGTACCAGCAGTTACGCGGGGGGCGGTCAAGAGACCCAGTACTTC. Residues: CTSSYAGGGQETQYF.

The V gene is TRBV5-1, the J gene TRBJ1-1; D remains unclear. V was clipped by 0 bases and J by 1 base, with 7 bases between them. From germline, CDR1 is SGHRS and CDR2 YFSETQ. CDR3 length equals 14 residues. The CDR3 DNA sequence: TGCGCCAGCAGCTTGGGCACAGAGAACACTGAAGCTTTCTTT. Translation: CASSLGTENTEAFF.

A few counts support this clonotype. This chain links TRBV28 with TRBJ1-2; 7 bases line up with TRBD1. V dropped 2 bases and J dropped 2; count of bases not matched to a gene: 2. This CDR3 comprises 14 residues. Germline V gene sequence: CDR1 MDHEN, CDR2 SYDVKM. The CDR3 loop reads CASSLATGNYGYTF. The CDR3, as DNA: TGTGCCAGCAGTTTAGCGACAGGGAACTATGGCTACACCTTC.

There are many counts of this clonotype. CDR3 sequence (DNA): TGCAGTGCTAGGGATCCCTCGACAGATCCCGTCGCCGGGGAGCTGTTTTTT. It yields the protein CSARDPSTDPVAGELFF. The chain employs TRBV20-1 and TRBJ2-2; a possible D gene is TRBD1 (5 bases). CDR1 and CDR2 (germline): DFQATT, SNEGSKA (reference sequence). The V gene lost 3 bases and the J gene lost 6 bases, with 23 bases spanning the gap. There are 17 residues in the CDR3.

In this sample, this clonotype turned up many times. The DNA of the CDR3 is TGTGCCAGCAGGGTGGGACAGCCTAATCAGCCCCAGCATTTT. Translated: CASRVGQPNQPQHF. This chain connects TRBV28 to TRBJ1-5; TRBD1 aligns across 7 bases. The CDR3 is 14 amino acids. The J segment lost 4 bases and the V segment lost 6 bases, leaving 6 bases of the junction unmatched. From germline, CDR1 is MDHEN and CDR2 SYDVKM.

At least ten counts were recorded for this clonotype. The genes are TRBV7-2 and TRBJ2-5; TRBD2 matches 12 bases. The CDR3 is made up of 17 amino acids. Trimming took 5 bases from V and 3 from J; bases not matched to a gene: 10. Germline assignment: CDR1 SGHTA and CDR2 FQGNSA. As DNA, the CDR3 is TGTGCCAGCAGCCCCCTGACTAGCGGGGGAAGGGAAGAGACCCAGTACTTC. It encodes CASSPLTSGGREETQYF.

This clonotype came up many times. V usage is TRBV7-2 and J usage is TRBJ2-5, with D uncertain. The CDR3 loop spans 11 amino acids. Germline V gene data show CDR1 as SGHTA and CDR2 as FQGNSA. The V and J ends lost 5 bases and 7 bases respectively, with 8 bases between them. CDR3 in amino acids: CASSLDGTQYF. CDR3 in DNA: TGTGCCAGCAGCCTTGATGGGACCCAGTACTTC. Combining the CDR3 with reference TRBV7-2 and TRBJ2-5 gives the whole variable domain GAGVSQSPSNKVTEKGKDVELRCDPISGHTALYWYRQSLGQGLEFLIYFQGNSAPDKSGLPSDRFSAERTGGSVSTLTIQRTQQEDSAVYLCASSLDGTQYFGPGTRLLVL.